Listed below are T cell receptor beta chains from one sample, sequenced in a study of cytomegalovirus exposure and HLA in healthy donors. Data came from immunoSEQ multiplex PCR; TCRdb stores just in-frame clones and leaves some out. The sample has just over 150,000 clones; under 85% are singletons. The sample comprised PBMCs. The source of these receptors is a woman aged 25-40 years in good health and CMV-seronegative. CDR3s include the opening cysteine and the closing phenylalanine or tryptophan. D genes are given only for firm matches. The size of a clone is reported for some rows only, either as once, few or many, or as a class for expanded clones.

v_gene	abundance	d_gene	j_gene	CDR3nt	CDR3aa
TRBV6-1	-	-	TRBJ2-7	TGTGCCAGCAGCGTGGGGACTCGAGCCTACGAGCAGTACTTC	CASSVGTRAYEQYF
TRBV6-1	-	-	TRBJ1-2	TGTGCCAGCAGCCAGGGCCCTACAGGCGTTGTTGGCTACACCTTC	CASSQGPTGVVGYTF
TRBV7-9	once	TRBD2	TRBJ2-6	TGTGCCAGCAGCAGCGGGGGCATGAGCTCTGGGGCCAACGTCCTGACTTTC	CASSSGGMSSGANVLTF
TRBV4-1	-	-	TRBJ2-7	TGCGCCAGCAGCCATTTCATCCAGCGGCCCGGTAGCTCCTACGAGCAGTACTTC	CASSHFIQRPGSSYEQYF
TRBV5-6	-	TRBD1	TRBJ2-3	TGTGCCAGCAGCCTCGGTACGGGACAGATCACAGATACGCAGTATTTT	CASSLGTGQITDTQYF
TRBV5-1	-	TRBD1	TRBJ1-6	TGCGCCAGCAGCCGATTTGACAGGGATAATTCACCCCTCCACTTT	CASSRFDRDNSPLHF
TRBV7-9	-	TRBD1	TRBJ2-7	TGTGCCAGCAGCCACCCGGGACAGGGTTCCTACGAGCAGTACTTC	CASSHPGQGSYEQYF
TRBV19	-	TRBD2	TRBJ2-2	TGTGCCAGTGTCCGGGGAGCGGGGACGTCGAGGACTGGGGAGCTGTTTTTT	CASVRGAGTSRTGELFF
TRBV12-5	-	TRBD2	TRBJ2-5	TGTGCTAGTGGTTTTGGGGCTAGCGGGGGGTTGGAGACCCAGTACTTC	CASGFGASGGLETQYF
TRBV6-5	-	TRBD2	TRBJ2-1	TGTGCCACTACTAGCGGGGGCTTGGATGAGCAGTTCTTC	CATTSGGLDEQFF
TRBV19	once	TRBD2	TRBJ2-1	TGTGCCAGTACTTCGAGCGGGGGGACTTACAATGAGCAGTTCTTC	CASTSSGGTYNEQFF
TRBV4-2	-	-	TRBJ1-4	TGTGCCAGCAGCCAACGCCGAGCTCTAGGAAATGAAAAACTGTTTTTT	CASSQRRALGNEKLFF
TRBV6-5	-	TRBD1	TRBJ1-5	TGTGCCAGCAGTTGGACAGGGGATCAGCCCCAGCATTTT	CASSWTGDQPQHF